This T cell receptor (beta chain) appears in the sequencing data of a study of blood T cell repertoires in COVID-19. Study summary: Donors in the United States, Italy and Spain gave samples during acute or convalescent COVID-19.

Libraries were prepared by immunoSEQ multiplex PCR; TCRdb keeps only in-frame clonotypes and omits some of them. Found here are 170,000 or so clones, approximately 88% of them singletons; the top ten hold roughly 9%. Germline lookup yields CDR1 MDHEN and CDR2 SYDVKM. V shed 2 bases and J 2 bases; nucleotides not matched to a gene: 7. The CDR3 is 18 residues long. The clonotype comes from a woman aged 18-30 years who had recovered from COVID-19. Material: PBMCs or T cells enriched from blood (not recorded which). The chain joins TRBV28 to TRBJ1-5, with 12 bases that match TRBD1. CDR3 DNA: TGTGCCAGCAGTTTAAGGGACAGGGGGCGCGGAGGCAATCAGCCCCAGCATTTT. Translating gives CASSLRDRGRGGNQPQHF.